These T cell receptor beta chains were read from a single sample in a study of Tregs in tolerant kidney transplant recipients. These receptors are not linked to any known antigen. Data came from immunoSEQ multiplex PCR; TCRdb stores just in-frame clones and leaves some out. Of roughly 4,900 clones in the sample, 40% were seen once. The specimen was CD8+ T cells from blood cultured with allogeneic cells. These receptors came from a human donor in good health. CDR3s include the opening cysteine and the closing phenylalanine or tryptophan. The D gene is left open where the match is weak. Clone size is not always given. Where it is, it says once, few, many or a class for expanded clones.

.,TRBV18,.,TRBJ2-4,CASSPAGGNIQYF,TGTGCCAGCTCACCAGCCGGGGGCAACATTCAGTACTTC
.,TRBV27,TRBD2,TRBJ2-7,CASSGGSSYEQYF,TGTGCCAGCAGTGGCGGGAGCTCCTACGAGCAGTACTTC
medium-sized,TRBV7-9,TRBD2,TRBJ2-1,CASTPPGLAGAPNEQFF,TGTGCCAGCACACCTCCGGGACTAGCGGGAGCCCCGAATGAGCAGTTCTTC
medium-sized,TRBV4-1,.,TRBJ2-7,CASSQDLATDEQYF,TGCGCCAGCAGCCAAGATTTAGCCACGGACGAGCAGTACTTC
.,TRBV4-3,.,TRBJ2-2,CASSQSATGELFF,TGCGCCAGCAGCCAAAGCGCCACCGGGGAGCTGTTTTTT
few,TRBV2,TRBD1,TRBJ1-6,CASSLARDRGVYNSPLHF,TGTGCCAGCAGTTTGGCCCGGGACAGGGGCGTCTATAATTCACCCCTCCACTTT
.,TRBV15,.,TRBJ2-7,CATRDPGRASYEQYF,TGTGCCACCAGGGACCCGGGACGAGCCTCCTACGAGCAGTACTTC
few,TRBV4-1,.,TRBJ2-1,CASSQGIENNEQFF,TGCGCCAGCAGCCAAGGAATAGAGAACAATGAGCAGTTCTTC
few,TRBV6-5,.,TRBJ2-2,CASSYSTRSAGELFF,TGTGCCAGCAGTTACTCCACTAGGTCCGCCGGGGAGCTGTTTTTT
.,TRBV7-8,.,TRBJ1-1,CASARVGRLLNTEAFF,TGTGCCAGCGCCCGGGTCGGGAGGCTCCTGAACACTGAAGCTTTCTTT
few,TRBV7-8,.,TRBJ2-3,CASSLTGGSADTQYF,TGTGCCAGCAGCTTAACGGGGGGCAGCGCAGATACGCAGTATTTT
.,TRBV6-5,TRBD1,TRBJ1-1,CASSYADRVGTEAFF,TGTGCCAGCAGTTACGCGGACAGGGTGGGCACTGAAGCTTTCTTT
few,TRBV19,.,TRBJ2-1,CASSTPPWAGYNEQFF,TGTGCCAGTAGTACCCCACCGTGGGCGGGTTACAATGAGCAGTTCTTC
.,TRBV9,.,TRBJ1-2,CASRDGGGDYGYTF,TGTGCCAGCAGAGATGGGGGAGGGGACTATGGCTACACCTTC
few,TRBV7-2,TRBD1,TRBJ2-1,CASSLWDWDRNSYNEQFF,TGTGCCAGCAGCTTATGGGATTGGGACAGAAACTCCTACAATGAGCAGTTCTTC
.,TRBV13,.,TRBJ2-7,CASSPLRGGSGYEQYF,TGTGCCAGCAGCCCCCTCCGAGGGGGAAGCGGTTACGAGCAGTACTTC
.,TRBV6-9,.,TRBJ1-1,CASRGLTAEAFF,TGTGCCAGCAGGGGACTGACAGCTGAAGCTTTCTTT
.,TRBV5-6,.,TRBJ2-7,CASSAGADARYEQYF,TGTGCCAGCAGCGCGGGGGCGGACGCTCGCTACGAGCAGTACTTC
few,TRBV29-1,.,TRBJ1-2,CSVEVWASNYGYTF,TGCAGCGTTGAAGTCTGGGCTTCTAACTATGGCTACACCTTC
.,TRBV11-2,.,TRBJ2-2,CASSPRAGSNTGELFF,TGTGCCAGCAGCCCCAGAGCGGGTTCGAACACCGGGGAGCTGTTTTTT
.,TRBV7-2,.,TRBJ2-2,CASSFSLLAASTGELFF,TGTGCCAGCAGCTTCTCCCTCTTAGCGGCAAGTACCGGGGAGCTGTTTTTT
.,TRBV27,.,TRBJ2-7,CASSYPSLEQYF,TGTGCCAGCAGTTACCCCAGTCTCGAGCAGTACTTC
.,TRBV29-1,.,TRBJ1-2,CSVEVRASNYGYTF,TGCAGCGTTGAAGTCAGGGCTTCTAACTATGGCTACACCTTC
medium-sized,TRBV4-1,TRBD2,TRBJ2-1,CASSSWLREDNEQFF,TGCGCCAGCAGCTCCTGGCTCCGGGAGGACAATGAGCAGTTCTTC
few,TRBV4-1,TRBD1,TRBJ2-7,CASSHGQGADEQYF,TGCGCCAGCAGCCACGGACAGGGGGCTGACGAGCAGTACTTC
few,TRBV2,.,TRBJ2-1,CASSLPRGGLGNEQFF,TGTGCCAGCAGCCTCCCCCGCGGGGGCTTAGGGAATGAGCAGTTCTTC
.,TRBV19,.,TRBJ1-5,CASSLLGASNQPQHF,TGTGCCAGTAGCCTGCTGGGGGCTAGCAATCAGCCCCAGCATTTT
medium-sized,TRBV19,.,TRBJ1-1,CASSILGGTEAFF,TGTGCCAGTAGTATTTTAGGAGGGACTGAAGCTTTCTTT
.,TRBV13,.,TRBJ2-2,CASSPGITPGELFF,TGTGCCAGCAGCCCGGGCATCACACCCGGGGAGCTGTTTTTT
.,TRBV10-3,.,TRBJ1-1,CASRTGGTEAFF,TGTGCCAGCAGGACGGGAGGCACTGAAGCTTTCTTT
.,TRBV11-3,.,TRBJ1-2,CASSFPVGGVYGYTF,TGTGCCAGCAGCTTTCCAGTCGGAGGGGTTTATGGCTACACCTTC
.,TRBV7-2,TRBD2,TRBJ2-7,CASSLSGGLDEQYF,TGTGCCAGCAGCCTTAGCGGGGGGCTCGACGAGCAGTACTTC
.,TRBV19,TRBD1,TRBJ2-7,CASSLRTGSNYEQYF,TGTGCCAGTAGTCTACGGACAGGGAGTAATTACGAGCAGTACTTC
medium-sized,TRBV25-1,.,TRBJ1-1,CASSDPSRQPGRAFF,TGTGCCAGCAGTGATCCCTCTCGACAGCCCGGTCGAGCTTTCTTT
.,TRBV9,.,TRBJ2-3,CASSDTDTQYF,TGTGCCAGCAGTGACACAGATACGCAGTATTTT
.,TRBV7-2,TRBD2,TRBJ2-7,CASSLAAGAYEQYF,TGTGCCAGCAGCTTAGCGGCGGGGGCCTACGAGCAGTACTTC
.,TRBV7-2,TRBD2,TRBJ2-1,CASSLGGFSYNEQFF,TGTGCCAGCAGTCTCGGGGGGTTCTCCTACAATGAGCAGTTCTTC
.,TRBV5-1,.,TRBJ2-1,CAGTPWVQSSDEQFF,TGCGCCGGCACCCCATGGGTCCAAAGTTCGGATGAGCAGTTCTTC
few,TRBV6-1,.,TRBJ2-1,CASSSHRAEQFF,TGTGCCAGCAGTTCACACCGGGCCGAGCAGTTCTTC
few,TRBV4-1,TRBD1,TRBJ2-7,CASSAGQGAYEQYF,TGCGCCAGCAGCGCCGGACAGGGGGCCTACGAGCAGTACTTC
once,TRBV27,TRBD2,TRBJ2-7,CASSPSGGSSYEQYF,TGTGCCAGCAGTCCCAGCGGGGGAAGCTCCTACGAGCAGTACTTC
few,TRBV11-2,.,TRBJ2-3,CASSLGWSTDTQYF,TGTGCCAGCAGCTTAGGGTGGAGTACAGATACGCAGTATTTT
.,TRBV11-2,.,TRBJ2-7,CASSLNEQYF,TGTGCCAGCAGCTTAAACGAGCAGTACTTC
once,TRBV5-4,TRBD2,TRBJ2-1,CASSHGTSGGRYNEQFF,TGCGCCAGCAGCCATGGTACTAGCGGGGGGCGCTACAATGAGCAGTTCTTC
medium-sized,TRBV7-2,.,TRBJ2-7,CASSLLEQYF,TGTGCCAGCAGCTTACTCGAGCAGTACTTC
few,TRBV4-3,TRBD2,TRBJ2-1,CASSQDSASGRYNEQFF,TGCGCCAGCAGCCAAGACTCAGCTAGCGGGAGGTACAATGAGCAGTTCTTC
.,TRBV27,TRBD2,TRBJ2-7,CASSPGGSEQYF,TGTGCCAGCAGCCCCGGGGGGAGCGAGCAGTACTTC
medium-sized,TRBV6-4,.,TRBJ2-3,CASSDLYF,TGTGCCAGCAGCGACCTGTATTTT